This T cell receptor beta chain stems from a study of blood T cell repertoires in COVID-19. Overall study: The cDNA or gDNA used as material had been derived from T cells, B-cell-depleted T cells, or PBMCs.

This clone has only a few counts. This table comes from immunoSEQ multiplex PCR, and its TCRdb copy is limited to in-frame clones, with some not included. This table holds about 160,000 clones, nearly 80% found once. V gave up 1 base and J gave up 2 bases, with 8 bases separating them. CDR1 and CDR2 from the germline V gene are KGHSH and LQKENI. This CDR3 is built from 14 residues. The specimen was peripheral blood. The TCR originated in a woman aged 80 or over with acute or convalescent COVID-19. The chain combines TRBV18 with TRBJ1-2; maybe TRBD1 (5 bases). The CDR3 coding sequence is TGTGCCAGCTCACCACGCCAGGGAAACTATGGCTACACCTTC. Encoded protein: CASSPRQGNYGYTF.